The entry below gives a single T cell receptor (beta chain) sequence along with its context. PCR was performed using 60 Vbeta and 13 Jbeta primers. The method was immunoSEQ multiplex PCR; TCRdb's version includes in-frame clones alone and lacks a portion of them. The table includes 250,000 to 350,000 clones, about nine tenths detected once. The sample belongs to a study of cytomegalovirus exposure and HLA in healthy donors. Sequencing was done on a sample of PBMCs. This clonotype was obtained from a man in his forties in good health and CMV-seropositive.

The CDR3 nucleotides are TGTGCCAGCAGTGAAGGGGACAGGCCAAACTATGGCTACACCTTC. Translated: CASSEGDRPNYGYTF. This sequence joins TRBV25-1 and TRBJ1-2; 8 nucleotides agree with TRBD1. This CDR3 region has 15 residues. The trim removed 2 bases at V and 2 bases at J, leaving 4 bases unmatched. Germline assignment: CDR1 MGHDK and CDR2 SYGVNS.